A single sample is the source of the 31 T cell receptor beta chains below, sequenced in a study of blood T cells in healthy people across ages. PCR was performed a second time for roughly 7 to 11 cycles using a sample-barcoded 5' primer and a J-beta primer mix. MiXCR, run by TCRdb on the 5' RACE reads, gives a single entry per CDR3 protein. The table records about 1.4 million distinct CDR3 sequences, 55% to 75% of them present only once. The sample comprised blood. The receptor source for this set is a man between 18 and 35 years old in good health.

The DNA of the CDR3 is TGTGCCAGCCTCAGAGGGGGCACGAACTATGGCTACACCTTC. This translates into CASLRGGTNYGYTF. This rearrangement joins TRBV25-1 to TRBJ1-2, with TRBD1 identical over 7 bases. The CDR3 has 14 amino acids. Germline V gene data show CDR1 as MGHDK and CDR2 as SYGVNS. V lost 8 bases, J lost 2 bases, and 8 bases stayed unmatched.

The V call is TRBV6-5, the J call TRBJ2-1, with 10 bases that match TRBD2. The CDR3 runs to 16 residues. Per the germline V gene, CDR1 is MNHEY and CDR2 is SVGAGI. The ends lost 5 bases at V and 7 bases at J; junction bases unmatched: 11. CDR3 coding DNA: TGTGCCAGCAGTCTAACCCTAGCGGGAGAGTGGAATGAGCAGTTCTTC. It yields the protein CASSLTLAGEWNEQFF.

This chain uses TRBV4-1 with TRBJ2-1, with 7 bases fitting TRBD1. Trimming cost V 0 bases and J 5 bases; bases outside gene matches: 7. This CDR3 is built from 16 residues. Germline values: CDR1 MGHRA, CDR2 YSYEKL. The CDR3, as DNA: TGCGCCAGCAGCCAAGAGGGACAGACAGTGGACAATGAGCAGTTCTTC. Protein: CASSQEGQTVDNEQFF.

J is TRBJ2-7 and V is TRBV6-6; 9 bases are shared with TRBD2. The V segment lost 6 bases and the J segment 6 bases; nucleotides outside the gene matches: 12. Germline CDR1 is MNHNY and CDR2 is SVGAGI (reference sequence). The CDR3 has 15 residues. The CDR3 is CASSPGVAGVFEQYF. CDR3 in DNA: TGTGCCAGCAGCCCCGGGGTAGCGGGAGTGTTCGAGCAGTACTTC.

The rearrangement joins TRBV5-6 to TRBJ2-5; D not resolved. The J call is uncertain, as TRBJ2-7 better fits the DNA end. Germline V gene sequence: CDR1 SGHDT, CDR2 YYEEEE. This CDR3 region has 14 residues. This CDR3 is CASSFIGRADEQYF. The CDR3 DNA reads TGTGCCAGCAGCTTTATCGGCAGAGCCGACGAGCAGTACTTC.

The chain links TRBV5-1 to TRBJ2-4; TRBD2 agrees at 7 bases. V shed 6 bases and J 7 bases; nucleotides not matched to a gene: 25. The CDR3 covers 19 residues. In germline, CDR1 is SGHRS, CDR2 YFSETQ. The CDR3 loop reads CASTPLGESRWDYGNIQYF. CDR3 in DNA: TGCGCCAGCACCCCCCTCGGTGAATCGCGGTGGGACTACGGTAACATTCAGTACTTC.

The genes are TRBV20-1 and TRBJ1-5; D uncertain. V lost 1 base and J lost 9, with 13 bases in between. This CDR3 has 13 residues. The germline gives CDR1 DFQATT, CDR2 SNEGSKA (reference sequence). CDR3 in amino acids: CSARAAGTAPQHF. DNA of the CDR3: TGCAGTGCTAGAGCCGCTGGAACGGCGCCCCAGCATTTT.

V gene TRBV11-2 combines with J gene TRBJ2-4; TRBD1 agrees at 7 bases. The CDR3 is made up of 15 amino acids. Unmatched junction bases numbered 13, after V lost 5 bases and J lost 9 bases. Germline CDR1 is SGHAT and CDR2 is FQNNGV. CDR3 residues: CASSQGWDRQSIQYF. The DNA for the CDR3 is TGTGCCAGCAGCCAGGGGTGGGACAGACAATCCATTCAGTACTTC.

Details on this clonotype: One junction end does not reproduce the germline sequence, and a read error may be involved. CDR3 in DNA: TGTGCCAGCAACTTACCGGGGGGGCCCTATGAGCAGTACTTC. The encoded protein is CASNLPGGPYEQYF. The chain uses TRBV28 and TRBJ2-7; 8 bases map to TRBD2. CDR3 size: 14 residues. Germline CDR1 reads MDHEN; CDR2 reads SYDVKM. The entire variable domain, with the rest obtained from reference TRBV28 and TRBJ2-7, is as follows: DVKVTQSSRYLVKRTGEKVFLECVQDMDHENMFWYRQDPGLGLRLIYFSYDVKMKEKGDIPEGYSVSREKKERFSLILESASTNQTSMYLCASNLPGGPYEQYFGPGTRLTVT.

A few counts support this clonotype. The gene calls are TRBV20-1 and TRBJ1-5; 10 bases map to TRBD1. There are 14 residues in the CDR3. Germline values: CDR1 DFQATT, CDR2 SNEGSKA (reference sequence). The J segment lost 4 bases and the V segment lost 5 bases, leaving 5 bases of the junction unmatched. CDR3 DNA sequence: TGCAGTGCTGGGGGACAGGGGCTTAATCAGCCCCAGCATTTT. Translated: CSAGGQGLNQPQHF.

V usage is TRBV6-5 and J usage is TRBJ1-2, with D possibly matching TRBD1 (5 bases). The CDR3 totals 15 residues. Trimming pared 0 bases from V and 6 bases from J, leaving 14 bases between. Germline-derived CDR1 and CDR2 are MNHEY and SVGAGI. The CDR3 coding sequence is TGTGCCAGCAGTTACTCGAGGGCAGGGAAAGATGGCTACACCTTC. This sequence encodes CASSYSRAGKDGYTF.

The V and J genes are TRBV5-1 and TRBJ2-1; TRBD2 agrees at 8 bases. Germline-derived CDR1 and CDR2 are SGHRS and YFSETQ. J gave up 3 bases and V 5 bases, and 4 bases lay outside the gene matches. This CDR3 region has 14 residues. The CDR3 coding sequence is TGCGCCAGCAGGGAACTAGCGGACTACAATGAGCAGTTCTTC. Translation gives CASRELADYNEQFF. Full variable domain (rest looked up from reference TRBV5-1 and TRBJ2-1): KAGVTQTPRYLIKTRGQQVTLSCSPISGHRSVSWYQQTPGQGLQFLFEYFSETQRNKGNFPGRFSGRQFSNSRSEMNVSTLELGDSALYLCASRELADYNEQFFGPGTRLTVL.

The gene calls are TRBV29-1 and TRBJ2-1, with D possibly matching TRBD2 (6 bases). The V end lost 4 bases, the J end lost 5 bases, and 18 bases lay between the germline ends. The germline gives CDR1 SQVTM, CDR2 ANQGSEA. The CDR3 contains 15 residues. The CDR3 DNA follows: TGCAGCGTTGTTCTTCTTGGGACTCTAAACAATGAGCAGTTCTTC. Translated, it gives CSVVLLGTLNNEQFF.

The CDR3 is CSARIVATYEQYF. The CDR3 bases are TGCAGTGCTAGAATTGTTGCTACCTACGAGCAGTACTTC. V gene TRBV20-1 combines with J gene TRBJ2-7, with D unclear. The CDR3 is made up of 13 amino acids. Trimming left V 2 bases short and J 2 bases short, with 10 bases between. CDR1 is DFQATT and CDR2 is SNEGSKA in the germline V gene (reference sequence).

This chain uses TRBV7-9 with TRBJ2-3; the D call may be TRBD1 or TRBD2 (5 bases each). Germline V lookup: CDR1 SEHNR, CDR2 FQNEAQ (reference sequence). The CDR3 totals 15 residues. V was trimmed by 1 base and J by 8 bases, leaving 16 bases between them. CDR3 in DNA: TGTGCCAGCAGCTTAGGGGGACCGTTGGTGGGTACGCAGTATTTT. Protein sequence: CASSLGGPLVGTQYF.

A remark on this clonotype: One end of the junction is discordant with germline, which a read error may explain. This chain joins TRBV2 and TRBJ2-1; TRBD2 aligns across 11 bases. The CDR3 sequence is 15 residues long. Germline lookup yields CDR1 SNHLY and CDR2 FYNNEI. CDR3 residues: CASRTSGIGTGELFF. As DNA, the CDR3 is TGTGCCAGCAGGACTAGCGGGATAGGCACCGGGGAGCTGTTCTTC.

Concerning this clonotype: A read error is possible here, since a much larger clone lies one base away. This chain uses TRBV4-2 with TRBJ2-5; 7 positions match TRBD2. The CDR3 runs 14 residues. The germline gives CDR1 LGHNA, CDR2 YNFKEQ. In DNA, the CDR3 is TGTGTCAGCAGCCAAGAGGGAGGGCGAGAGACCCAGTACTTC. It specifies CVSSQEGGRETQYF.

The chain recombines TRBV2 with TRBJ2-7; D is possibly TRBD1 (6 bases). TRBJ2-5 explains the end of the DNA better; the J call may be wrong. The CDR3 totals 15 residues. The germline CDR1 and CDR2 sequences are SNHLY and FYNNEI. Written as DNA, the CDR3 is TGTGCCAGCAGTCCCGGGACCCCCAGGGGCGAGACCCAGTACTTC. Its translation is CASSPGTPRGETQYF.

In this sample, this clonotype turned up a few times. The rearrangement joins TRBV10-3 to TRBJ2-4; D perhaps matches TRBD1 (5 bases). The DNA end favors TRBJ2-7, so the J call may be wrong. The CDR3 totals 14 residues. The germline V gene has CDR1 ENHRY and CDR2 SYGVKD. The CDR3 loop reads CAISGQTVAYEQYF. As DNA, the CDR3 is TGTGCCATCAGTGGGCAGACAGTGGCCTACGAGCAGTACTTC.

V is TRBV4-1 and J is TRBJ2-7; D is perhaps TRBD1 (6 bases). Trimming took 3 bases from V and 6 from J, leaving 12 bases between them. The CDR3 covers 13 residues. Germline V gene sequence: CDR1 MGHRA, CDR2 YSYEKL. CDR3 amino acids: CASSQSTGSEQYF. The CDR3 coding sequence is TGCGCCAGCAGCCAGAGTACAGGGAGCGAGCAGTACTTC.

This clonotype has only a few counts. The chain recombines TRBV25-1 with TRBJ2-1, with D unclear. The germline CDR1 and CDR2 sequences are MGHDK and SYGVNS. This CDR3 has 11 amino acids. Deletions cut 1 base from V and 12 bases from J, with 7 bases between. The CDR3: CASSELLVQFF. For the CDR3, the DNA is TGTGCCAGCAGTGAATTGCTCGTGCAGTTCTTC. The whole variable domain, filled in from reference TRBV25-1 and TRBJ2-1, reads EADIYQTPRYLVIGTGKKITLECSQTMGHDKMYWYQQDPGMELHLIHYSYGVNSTEKGDLSSESTVSRIRTEHFPLTLESARPSHTSQYLCASSELLVQFFGPGTRLTVL.

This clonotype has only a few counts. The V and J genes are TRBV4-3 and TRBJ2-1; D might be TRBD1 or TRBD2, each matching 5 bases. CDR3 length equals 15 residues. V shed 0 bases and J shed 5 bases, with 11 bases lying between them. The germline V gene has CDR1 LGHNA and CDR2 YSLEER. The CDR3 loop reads CASSQEWDGHNEQFF. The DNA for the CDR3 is TGCGCCAGCAGCCAAGAGTGGGACGGGCACAATGAGCAGTTCTTC.

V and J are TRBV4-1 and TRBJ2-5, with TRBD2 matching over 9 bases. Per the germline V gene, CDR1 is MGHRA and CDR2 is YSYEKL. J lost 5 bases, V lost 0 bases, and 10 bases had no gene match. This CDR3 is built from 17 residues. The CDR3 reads CASSQDSSSGAVETQYF. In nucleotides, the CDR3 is TGCGCCAGCAGCCAAGACTCGTCTAGCGGGGCTGTGGAGACCCAGTACTTC.

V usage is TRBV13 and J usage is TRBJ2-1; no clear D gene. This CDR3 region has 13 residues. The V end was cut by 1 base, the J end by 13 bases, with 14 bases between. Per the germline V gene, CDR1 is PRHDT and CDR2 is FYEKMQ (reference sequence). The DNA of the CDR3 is TGTGCCAGCAGCTTAGAGGGCGGAGTAGATCAGTTCTTC. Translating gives CASSLEGGVDQFF.

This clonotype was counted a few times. CDR3 protein: CASSQDLAGAPSYEQYF. The CDR3 bases are TGCGCCAGCAGCCAAGATCTAGCGGGGGCCCCCTCCTACGAGCAGTACTTC. V and J are TRBV4-3 and TRBJ2-7; 10 nucleotides match TRBD2. With V trimmed by 0 bases and J by 0 bases, 5 bases remained unmatched. Germline V gene sequence: CDR1 LGHNA, CDR2 YSLEER. The CDR3 covers 17 residues.

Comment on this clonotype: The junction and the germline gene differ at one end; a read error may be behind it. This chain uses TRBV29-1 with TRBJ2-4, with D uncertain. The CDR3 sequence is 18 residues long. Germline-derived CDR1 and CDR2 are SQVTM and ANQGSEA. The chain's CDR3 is CSVEDLQGKVAAKNTQYF. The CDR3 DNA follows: TGCAGCGTTGAAGATCTTCAAGGGAAGGTAGCTGCCAAAAACACTCAGTACTTC.

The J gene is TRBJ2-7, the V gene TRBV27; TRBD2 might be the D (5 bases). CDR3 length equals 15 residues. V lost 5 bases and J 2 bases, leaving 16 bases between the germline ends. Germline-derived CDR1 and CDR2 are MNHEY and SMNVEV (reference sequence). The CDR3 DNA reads TGTGCCAGCAGTCCCGGTGGAGGTCCTACCTACGAGCAGTACTTC. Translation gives CASSPGGGPTYEQYF.

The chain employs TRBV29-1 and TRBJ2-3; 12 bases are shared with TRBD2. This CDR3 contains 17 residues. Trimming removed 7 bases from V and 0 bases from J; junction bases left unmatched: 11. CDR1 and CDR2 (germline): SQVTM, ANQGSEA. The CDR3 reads CSADGLAGRGSTDTQYF. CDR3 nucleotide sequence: TGCAGCGCCGATGGACTAGCGGGACGAGGGAGCACAGATACGCAGTATTTT.

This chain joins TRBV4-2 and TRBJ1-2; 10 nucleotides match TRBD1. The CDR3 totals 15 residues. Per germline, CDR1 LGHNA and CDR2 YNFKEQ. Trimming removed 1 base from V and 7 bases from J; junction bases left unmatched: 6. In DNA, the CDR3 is TGTGCCAGCAGCCAAGGTGGGACAGGGGATGGTGGCTACACCTTC. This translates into CASSQGGTGDGGYTF.

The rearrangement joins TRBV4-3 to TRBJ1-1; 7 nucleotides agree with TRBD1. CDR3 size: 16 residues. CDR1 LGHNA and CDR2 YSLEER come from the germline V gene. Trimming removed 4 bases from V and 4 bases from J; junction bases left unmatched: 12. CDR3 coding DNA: TGCGCCAGCAGCCTGGTCCCGGGACAGCCGAGCACTGAAGCTTTCTTT. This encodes CASSLVPGQPSTEAFF.

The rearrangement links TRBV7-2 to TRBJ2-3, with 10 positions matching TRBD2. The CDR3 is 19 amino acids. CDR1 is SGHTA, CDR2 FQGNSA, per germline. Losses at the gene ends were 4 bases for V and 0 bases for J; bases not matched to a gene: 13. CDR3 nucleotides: TGTGCCAGCAGCTCACTAACCCCTGGACTAGCGGTTAGCACAGATACGCAGTATTTT. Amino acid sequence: CASSSLTPGLAVSTDTQYF.